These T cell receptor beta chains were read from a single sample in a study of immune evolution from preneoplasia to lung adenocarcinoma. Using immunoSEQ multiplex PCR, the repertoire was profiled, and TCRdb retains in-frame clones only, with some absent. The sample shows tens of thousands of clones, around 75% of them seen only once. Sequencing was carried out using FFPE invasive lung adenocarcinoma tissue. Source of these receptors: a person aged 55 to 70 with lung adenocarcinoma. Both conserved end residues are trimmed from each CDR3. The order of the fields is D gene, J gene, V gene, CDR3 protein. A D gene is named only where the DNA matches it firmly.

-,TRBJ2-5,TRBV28,ASSFAGGLETQY
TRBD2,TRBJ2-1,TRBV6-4,ASSRLAGAYEQF
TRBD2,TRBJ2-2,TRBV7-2,ASSLVRGRAGGELF
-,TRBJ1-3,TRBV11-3,ASSLFGFSGNTIY
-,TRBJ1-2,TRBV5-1,ASSLDSGGSYGYT
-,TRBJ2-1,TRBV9,ASSPTSYNEQF
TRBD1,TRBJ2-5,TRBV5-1,ASSSPTGPETQY
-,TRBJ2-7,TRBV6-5,ASGLSYEQY
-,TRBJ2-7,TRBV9,ASSVVPASSQY
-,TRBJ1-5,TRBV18,ASSRVGPSNQPQH
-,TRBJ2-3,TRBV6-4,ASSPRFARDTDTQY
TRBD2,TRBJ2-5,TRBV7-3,ASGLAGVGETQY
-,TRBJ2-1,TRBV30,AWSVPHRFDSYNEQF
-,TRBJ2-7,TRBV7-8,ASSLGHNSYEQY
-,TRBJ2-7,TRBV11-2,ASSIGPGDSYEQY
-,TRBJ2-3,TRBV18,ASQDGLENTDTQY
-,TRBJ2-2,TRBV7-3,ASRATGTGELF
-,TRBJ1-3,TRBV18,ASSPRIASSGNTIY
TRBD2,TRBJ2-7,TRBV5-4,ASSQGLAGNYEQY
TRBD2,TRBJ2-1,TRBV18,ASSPLAGNNEQF
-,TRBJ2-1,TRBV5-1,ASSLASEDNEQF
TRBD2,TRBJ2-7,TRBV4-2,ASSLPEGGNSYEQY
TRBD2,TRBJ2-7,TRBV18,ASSPGLANTYEQY
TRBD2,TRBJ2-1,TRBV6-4,ASSDSSTGGYNEQF
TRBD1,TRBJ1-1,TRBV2,ASRRQGVNTEAF
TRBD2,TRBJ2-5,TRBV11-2,ASSPNPGQSGGTQY
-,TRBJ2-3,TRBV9,ASSVEGTDTQY
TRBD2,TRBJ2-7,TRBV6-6,ASRTSGSSYEQY
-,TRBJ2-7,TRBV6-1,ASTYSYEQY
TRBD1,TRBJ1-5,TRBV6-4,ASRTQTGAYQPQH
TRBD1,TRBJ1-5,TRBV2,ASSRQGTDPMGQPQH
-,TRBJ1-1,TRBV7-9,ASSLNTEAF
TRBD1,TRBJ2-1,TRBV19,ASSIRGQDEQF
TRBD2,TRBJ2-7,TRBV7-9,ASSYSGSRATYEQY
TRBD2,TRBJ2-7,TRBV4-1,ASSQAPGLVHEQY
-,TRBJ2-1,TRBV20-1,SAREAAQF
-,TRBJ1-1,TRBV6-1,ASSEPGKGNTEAF
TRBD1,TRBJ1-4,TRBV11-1,ASSLGQGAEKLF
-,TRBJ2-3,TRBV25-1,ASSEQGTDTQY
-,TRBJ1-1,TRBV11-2,ASSLRVGGGKAF
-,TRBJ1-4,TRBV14,ASSQHTPLGEKLF
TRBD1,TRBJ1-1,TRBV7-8,ASSPLDRGFATEAF
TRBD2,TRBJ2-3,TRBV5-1,ASKVAGARDTQY
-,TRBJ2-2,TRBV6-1,ASRPGGPDTGELF
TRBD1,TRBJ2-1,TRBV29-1,SVRGQGTFYNEQF
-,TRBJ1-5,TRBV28,ASSSRTGNQPQH
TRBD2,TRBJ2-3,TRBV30,AWSTQTSGSDTQY
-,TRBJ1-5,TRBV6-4,ASSEGSNQPQH
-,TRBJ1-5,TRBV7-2,ASSLQGGSNQPQH
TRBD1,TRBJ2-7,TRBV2,ASRLQGEQY
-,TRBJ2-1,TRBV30,AWLRDSYNEQF
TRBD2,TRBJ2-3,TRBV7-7,ASSNGGSGDTQY
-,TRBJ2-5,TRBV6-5,ASSYSGGRNQETQY
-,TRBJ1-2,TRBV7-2,ASSLGTGIDYGYT